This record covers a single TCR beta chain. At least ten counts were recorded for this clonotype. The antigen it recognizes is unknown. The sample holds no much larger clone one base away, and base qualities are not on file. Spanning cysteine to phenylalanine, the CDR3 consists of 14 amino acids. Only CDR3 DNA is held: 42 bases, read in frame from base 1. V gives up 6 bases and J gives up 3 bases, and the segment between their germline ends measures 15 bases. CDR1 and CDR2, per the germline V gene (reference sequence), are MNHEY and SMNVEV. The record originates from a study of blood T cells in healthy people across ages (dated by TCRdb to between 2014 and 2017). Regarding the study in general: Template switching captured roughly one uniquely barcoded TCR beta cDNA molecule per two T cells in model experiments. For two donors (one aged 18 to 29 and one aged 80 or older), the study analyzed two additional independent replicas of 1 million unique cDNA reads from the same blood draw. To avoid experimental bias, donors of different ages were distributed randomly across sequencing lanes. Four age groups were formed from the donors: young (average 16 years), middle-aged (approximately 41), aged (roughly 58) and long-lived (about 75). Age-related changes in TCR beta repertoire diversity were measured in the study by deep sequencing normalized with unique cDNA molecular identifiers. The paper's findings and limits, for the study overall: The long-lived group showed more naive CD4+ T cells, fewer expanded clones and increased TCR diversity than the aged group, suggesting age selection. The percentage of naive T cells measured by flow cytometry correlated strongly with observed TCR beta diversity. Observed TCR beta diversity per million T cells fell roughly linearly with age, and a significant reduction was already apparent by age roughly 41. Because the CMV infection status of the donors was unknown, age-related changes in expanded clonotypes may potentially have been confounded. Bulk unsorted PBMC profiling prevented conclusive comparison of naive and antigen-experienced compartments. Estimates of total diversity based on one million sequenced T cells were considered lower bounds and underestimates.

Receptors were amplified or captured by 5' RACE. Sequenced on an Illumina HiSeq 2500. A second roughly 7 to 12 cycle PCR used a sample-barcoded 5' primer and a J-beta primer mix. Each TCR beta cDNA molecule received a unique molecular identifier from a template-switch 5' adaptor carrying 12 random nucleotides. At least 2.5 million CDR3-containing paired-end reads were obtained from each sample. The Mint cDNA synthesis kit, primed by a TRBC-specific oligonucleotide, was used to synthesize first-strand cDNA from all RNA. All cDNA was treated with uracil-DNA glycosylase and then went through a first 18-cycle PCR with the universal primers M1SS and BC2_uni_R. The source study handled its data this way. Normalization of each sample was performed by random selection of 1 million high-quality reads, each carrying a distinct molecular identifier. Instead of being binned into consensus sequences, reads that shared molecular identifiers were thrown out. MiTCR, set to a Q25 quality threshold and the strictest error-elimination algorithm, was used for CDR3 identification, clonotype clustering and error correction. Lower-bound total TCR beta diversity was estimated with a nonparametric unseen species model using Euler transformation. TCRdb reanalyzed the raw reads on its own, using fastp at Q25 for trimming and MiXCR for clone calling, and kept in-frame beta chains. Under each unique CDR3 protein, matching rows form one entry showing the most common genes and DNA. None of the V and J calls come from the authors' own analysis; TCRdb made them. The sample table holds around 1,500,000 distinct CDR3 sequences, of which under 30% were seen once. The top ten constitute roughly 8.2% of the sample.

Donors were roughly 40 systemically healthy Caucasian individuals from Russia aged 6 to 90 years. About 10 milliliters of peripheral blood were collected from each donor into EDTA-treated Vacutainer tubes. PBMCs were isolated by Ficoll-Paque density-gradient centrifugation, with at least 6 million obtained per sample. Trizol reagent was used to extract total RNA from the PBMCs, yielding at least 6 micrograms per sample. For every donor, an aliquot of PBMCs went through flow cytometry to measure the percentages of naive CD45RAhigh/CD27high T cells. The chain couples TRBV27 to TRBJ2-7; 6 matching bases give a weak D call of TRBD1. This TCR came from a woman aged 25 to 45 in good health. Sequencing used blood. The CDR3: CASRLSQGSYEQYF. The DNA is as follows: TGTGCCAGCAGACTATCACAGGGTAGCTACGAGCAGTACTTC.